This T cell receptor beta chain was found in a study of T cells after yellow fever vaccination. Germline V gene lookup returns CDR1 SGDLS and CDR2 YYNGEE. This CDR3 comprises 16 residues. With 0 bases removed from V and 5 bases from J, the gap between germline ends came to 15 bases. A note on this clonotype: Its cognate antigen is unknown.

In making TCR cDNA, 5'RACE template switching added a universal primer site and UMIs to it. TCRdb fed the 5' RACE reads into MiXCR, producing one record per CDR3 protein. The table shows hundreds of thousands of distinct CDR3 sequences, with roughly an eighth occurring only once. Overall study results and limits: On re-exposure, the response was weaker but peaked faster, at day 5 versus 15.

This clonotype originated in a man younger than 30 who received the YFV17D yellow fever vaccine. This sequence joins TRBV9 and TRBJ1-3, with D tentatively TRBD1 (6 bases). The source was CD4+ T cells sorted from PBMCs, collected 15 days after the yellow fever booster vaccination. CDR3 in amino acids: CASSVDREDWRNTIYF. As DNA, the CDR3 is TGTGCCAGCAGCGTAGACAGGGAAGATTGGAGAAACACCATATATTTT.